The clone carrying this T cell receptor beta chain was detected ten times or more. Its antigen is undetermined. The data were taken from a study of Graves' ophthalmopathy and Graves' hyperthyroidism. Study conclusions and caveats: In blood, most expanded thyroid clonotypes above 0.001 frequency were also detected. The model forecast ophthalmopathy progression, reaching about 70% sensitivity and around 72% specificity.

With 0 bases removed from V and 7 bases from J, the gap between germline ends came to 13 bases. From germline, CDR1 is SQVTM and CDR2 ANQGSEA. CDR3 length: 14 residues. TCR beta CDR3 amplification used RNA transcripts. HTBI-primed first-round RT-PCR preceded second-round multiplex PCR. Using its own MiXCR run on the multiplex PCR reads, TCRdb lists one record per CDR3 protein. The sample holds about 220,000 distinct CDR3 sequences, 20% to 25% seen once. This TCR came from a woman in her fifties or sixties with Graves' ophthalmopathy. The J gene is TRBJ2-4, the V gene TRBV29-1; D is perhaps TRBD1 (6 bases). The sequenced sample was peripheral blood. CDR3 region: CSVEEDSGPNIQYF. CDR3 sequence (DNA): TGCAGCGTTGAAGAGGACAGCGGCCCCAACATTCAGTACTTC.